The 12 T cell receptor beta chains in this list originate from one sample, sequenced in a study of metastatic and nonmetastatic thyroid tumors. There were no patients who had received any treatment before thyroid surgery. TCRdb reassembled clones from the PCR reads with MiXCR. The top ten hold 22% of the sample, which has 20,000 to 25,000 clones, less than 45% seen once. The sequenced sample consisted of blood. The receptors here all came from a male donor with papillary thyroid cancer or a benign thyroid nodule (not recorded which). Some clones in this sample may be carry-over from other donors' samples.

The chain links TRBV19 to TRBJ2-1, with D possibly matching TRBD2 (5 bases). The DNA end is a closer match to TRBJ2-5, so the J assignment may be wrong. Germline CDR1 LNHDA, CDR2 SQIVND (reference sequence). The CDR3 is made up of 16 amino acids. The CDR3 nucleotides are TGTGCCAGTAGTACTGATTTTCGGGGAAGTCAAGAGACCCAGTACTTC. It yields the protein CASSTDFRGSQETQYF.

The chain couples TRBV7-9 to TRBJ2-7; D remains ambiguous. The germline V gene has CDR1 SEHNR and CDR2 FQNEAQ (reference sequence). V lost 5 bases, J lost 7 bases, and 12 bases lay in between. The CDR3 runs to 12 residues. In DNA, the CDR3 is TGTGCCAGCAGCCTCGCTATTTCGGAGCAGTACTTC. Translated, it gives CASSLAISEQYF.

This sequence joins TRBV24-1 and TRBJ2-6; TRBD1 matches 10 bases. V lost 7 bases and J lost 3; bases outside the gene matches: 2. The CDR3 totals 15 residues. Germline CDR1 reads KGHDR; CDR2 reads SFDVKD. CDR3 amino acids: CATSRDRGGANVLTF. CDR3 bases: TGTGCCACCAGCCGGGACAGGGGTGGGGCCAACGTCCTGACTTTC.

The chain has TRBV19 and TRBJ1-5, with D possibly TRBD1 on 6 matching bases. With 7 bases removed from V and 7 bases from J, the gap between germline ends came to 11 bases. The CDR3 is 12 amino acids. Germline assignment: CDR1 LNHDA and CDR2 SQIVND (reference sequence). CDR3 sequence: CASTQGMQPQHF. CDR3 coding DNA: TGTGCCAGTACCCAGGGGATGCAGCCCCAGCATTTT.

This clone was detected many times. The V call is TRBV27, the J call TRBJ2-7; TRBD1 might be the D (6 bases). V gave up 7 bases and J gave up 6 bases, with 19 bases separating them. CDR3 length: 14 residues. Per the germline V gene, CDR1 is MNHEY and CDR2 is SMNVEV (reference sequence). The CDR3 DNA reads as TGTGCCAGCAAGGTCTGGACAGAGACTTCCGAGCAGTACTTC. Residues: CASKVWTETSEQYF.

The V and J genes are TRBV7-3 and TRBJ2-7; D not resolved. V shed 3 bases and J shed 2 bases, with 8 bases lying between them. From germline, CDR1 is SGHTA and CDR2 FQGTGA. This CDR3 comprises 13 residues. In nucleotides, the CDR3 is TGTGCCAGCAGCTTCGGCATTACCTACGAGCAGTACTTC. This sequence encodes CASSFGITYEQYF.

The chain recombines TRBV19 with TRBJ1-1, with D perhaps TRBD1 (6 bases). The CDR3 consists of 15 residues. Germline V gene sequence: CDR1 LNHDA, CDR2 SQIVND (reference sequence). V lost 1 base, J lost 8 bases, and 17 bases lay in between. As DNA, the CDR3 is TGTGCCAGTAGTATAGGAGGCCAGGGGAGGAGAGAAGCTTTCTTT. It is translated as CASSIGGQGRREAFF.

The V and J genes are TRBV11-2 and TRBJ2-5; 12 bases match TRBD2. With V trimmed by 5 bases and J by 5 bases, 6 bases remained unmatched. Germline V gene sequence: CDR1 SGHAT, CDR2 FQNNGV. The CDR3 sequence is 15 residues long. The CDR3 DNA reads TGTGCCAGCAGCCCTCTAGCGGGGGGGTGGGAGACCCAGTACTTC. It specifies CASSPLAGGWETQYF.

The chain recombines TRBV27 with TRBJ1-5; D may be TRBD1 (5 bases). Trimming removed 0 bases from V and 6 bases from J, with 15 bases in between. The CDR3 length is 16 residues. CDR1 MNHEY and CDR2 SMNVEV come from the germline V gene (reference sequence). The CDR3 reads CASSLSLRPGGQPQHF. The DNA of the CDR3 is TGTGCCAGCAGTTTATCCCTTCGACCTGGGGGTCAGCCCCAGCATTTT.

This clone showed up just a few times. This chain connects TRBV6-1 to TRBJ2-7; 9 nucleotides align to TRBD1. The V gene end was trimmed by 6 bases and the J gene end by 7 bases; junction bases not matched to a gene: 10. This CDR3 has 14 amino acids. Germline loops: CDR1 MNHNS, CDR2 SASEGT. The CDR3 is CASSLQQGAGEQYV. CDR3 nucleotide sequence: TGTGCCAGCAGCCTACAACAGGGGGCGGGTGAGCAGTACGTC.

The gene calls are TRBV7-6 and TRBJ1-2; D unresolved. Deletions cut 2 bases from V and 4 bases from J, with 11 bases between. Germline V gene lookup returns CDR1 SGHVS and CDR2 FNYEAQ. The CDR3 contains 14 residues. The CDR3 reads CASSLREGSYGYTF. The DNA for the CDR3 is TGTGCCAGCAGCTTACGTGAGGGAAGCTATGGCTACACCTTC.

The chain has TRBV12-3 or TRBV12-4 and TRBJ2-7; D is ambiguous. Trimming cost V 3 bases and J 5 bases, with 11 bases left between them. CDR3 length: 13 amino acids. In DNA, the CDR3 is TGTGCCAGCAGTTTCGGTCATGACGACGAGCAGTACTTC. It codes for CASSFGHDDEQYF.